The 13 T cell receptor beta chains in this list originate from one sample, sequenced in a study of OX40 agonist ivuxolimab in advanced cancers. Repertoires were generated with immunoSEQ multiplex PCR, while TCRdb's copy carries only in-frame clones and drops some. The table records some 59,000 clones, 80% to 90% of them present only once. This material consisted of CD4+ or CD8+ T cells sorted from blood, taken in a trial of the OX40 agonist ivuxolimab. The receptors were gathered from an adult with an advanced solid tumor such as melanoma, head and neck, liver or kidney cancer.

Turning to this clone: A read error may produce the germline difference seen at one junction end. The J gene is TRBJ2-5, the V gene TRBV7-7; TRBD1 is a possible D gene (5 bases). CDR3 size: 14 residues. Germline V gene lookup returns CDR1 SSHAT and CDR2 FNYEAQ (reference sequence). The CDR3 loop is CASSLDRNQETQYF. In nucleotides, the CDR3 is TGTGCTAGCAGCCTCGACAGAAATCAAGAGACCCAGTACTTC.

The CDR3 loop is CASSLASVDEQFF. For the CDR3, the DNA is TGCGCCAGCAGCTTGGCGTCCGTCGATGAGCAGTTCTTC. The rearrangement links TRBV5-1 to TRBJ2-1, with D uncertain. This CDR3 is built from 13 residues. V was shortened by 0 bases and J by 8 bases, with 9 bases between the two germline ends. Looked up from germline, CDR1 is SGHRS and CDR2 is YFSETQ.

The chain links TRBV5-4 to TRBJ1-2; tentatively, D is TRBD1 (6 bases). Trimming left V 4 bases short and J 5 bases short, with 12 bases between. The CDR3 is 13 residues long. Germline V CDR1 and CDR2: SGHNT, YYREEE (reference sequence). This chain's CDR3 is CASSPGTPYGYTF. As DNA, the CDR3 is TGTGCCAGCAGCCCCGGGACACCTTATGGCTACACCTTC.

The V gene is TRBV7-9, the J gene TRBJ1-2, with TRBD1 identical over 8 bases. Losses at the gene ends were 5 bases for V and 6 bases for J; bases not matched to a gene: 2. This CDR3 spans 12 amino acids. Germline CDR1 is SEHNR and CDR2 is FQNEAQ (reference sequence). The CDR3 bases are TGTGCCAGCAGCCCGACAGGGGATGGCTACACCTTC. It codes for CASSPTGDGYTF.

This chain connects TRBV10-3 to TRBJ2-1; 12 bases are shared with TRBD2. CDR3 length: 17 residues. Germline-derived CDR1 and CDR2 are ENHRY and SYGVKD. CDR3 in DNA: TGTGCAACCGCCCGACTAGCGGGGGATCAAGGTGTGAATGAGCAGTTCTTC. It codes for CATARLAGDQGVNEQFF.

V gene TRBV2 combines with J gene TRBJ2-5, with D unresolved. Looked up from germline, CDR1 is SNHLY and CDR2 is FYNNEI. Trimming shortened V by 7 bases and J by 5 bases, and 17 bases separated the two germline ends. The CDR3 is 14 residues long. CDR3 sequence (DNA): TGTGCCAGCACTCCTCGGAGAGTCGTGGAGACCCAGTACTTC. It codes for CASTPRRVVETQYF.

The V call is TRBV7-4, the J call TRBJ2-3, with D tentatively TRBD1 (5 bases). Germline CDR1 is SGHVT and CDR2 is SQSDAQ. CDR3 length: 16 residues. V was clipped by 1 base and J by 2 bases, with 13 bases between them. As DNA, the CDR3 is TGTGCCAGCAGCTTAGATTCCAGGGAATACACAGATACGCAGTATTTT. Residues: CASSLDSREYTDTQYF.

The chain couples TRBV6-5 to TRBJ2-7; 9 bases match TRBD1. Germline V gene data show CDR1 as MNHEY and CDR2 as SVGAGI. The ends lost 0 bases at V and 8 bases at J; junction bases unmatched: 5. The CDR3 consists of 14 residues. The CDR3 nucleotides read TGTGCCAGCAGTTACTCCCCGGGACAGGGAAAGCAGTACTTC. It codes for CASSYSPGQGKQYF.

V usage is TRBV6-6 and J usage is TRBJ1-1; no clear D. The CDR3 spans 14 residues. With 2 bases removed from V and 1 base from J, the gap between germline ends came to 8 bases. In germline, CDR1 is MNHNY, CDR2 SVGAGI (reference sequence). The CDR3, as DNA: TGTGCCAGCAGTTACCGGTCGGCGAACACTGAAGCTTTCTTT. It codes for CASSYRSANTEAFF.

This clone came up a few times. J is TRBJ2-4 and V is TRBV28, with a possible D match to TRBD2 (5 bases). This CDR3 has 15 amino acids. Germline CDR1 reads MDHEN; CDR2 reads SYDVKM. V lost 6 bases and J 3 bases, leaving 15 bases between the germline ends. The CDR3 sequence is CASSRIGKIKNIQYF. For the CDR3, the DNA is TGTGCCAGCAGCCGGATCGGGAAAATCAAAAACATTCAGTACTTC.

This clone was observed once. The junction differs from germline at one of its ends, possibly a read error. The genes are TRBV2 and TRBJ2-7; no firm D call. The CDR3 is made up of 13 amino acids. Per the germline V gene, CDR1 is SNHLY and CDR2 is FYNNEI. This CDR3 is CASRVADSNEQYF. In DNA, the CDR3 is TGTGCCAGTCGAGTGGCAGACTCCAACGAGCAGTACTTC.

The gene calls are TRBV5-1 and TRBJ2-7; unclear D gene. The V and J ends lost 0 bases and 5 bases respectively, with 6 bases between them. CDR1 SGHRS and CDR2 YFSETQ come from the germline V gene. This CDR3 contains 12 residues. Here the CDR3 DNA reads TGCGCCAGCAGCTTGGCTTCCCACGAGCAGTACTTC. It translates to CASSLASHEQYF.

This clone was counted only a few times. The chain combines TRBV4-3 with TRBJ1-2, with a possible D match to TRBD1 (5 bases). The CDR3 has 14 amino acids. Germline CDR1 and CDR2: LGHNA and YSLEER. The V end was cut by 0 bases, the J end by 7 bases, with 12 bases between. CDR3 DNA: TGCGCCAGCAGCCAAGAAGGGGTGGGCGGTGGCTACACCTTC. Amino acids: CASSQEGVGGGYTF.